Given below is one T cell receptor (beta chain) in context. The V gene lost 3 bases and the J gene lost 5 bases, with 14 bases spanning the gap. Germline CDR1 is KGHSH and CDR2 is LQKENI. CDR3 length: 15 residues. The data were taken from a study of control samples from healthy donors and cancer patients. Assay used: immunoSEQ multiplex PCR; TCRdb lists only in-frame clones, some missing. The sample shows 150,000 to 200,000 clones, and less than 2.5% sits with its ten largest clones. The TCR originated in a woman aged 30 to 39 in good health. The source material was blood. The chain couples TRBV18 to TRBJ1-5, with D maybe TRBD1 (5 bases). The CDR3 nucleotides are TGTGCCAGCTCACCTCCGGGACGAAGAGATCAGCCCCAGCATTTT. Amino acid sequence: CASSPPGRRDQPQHF.